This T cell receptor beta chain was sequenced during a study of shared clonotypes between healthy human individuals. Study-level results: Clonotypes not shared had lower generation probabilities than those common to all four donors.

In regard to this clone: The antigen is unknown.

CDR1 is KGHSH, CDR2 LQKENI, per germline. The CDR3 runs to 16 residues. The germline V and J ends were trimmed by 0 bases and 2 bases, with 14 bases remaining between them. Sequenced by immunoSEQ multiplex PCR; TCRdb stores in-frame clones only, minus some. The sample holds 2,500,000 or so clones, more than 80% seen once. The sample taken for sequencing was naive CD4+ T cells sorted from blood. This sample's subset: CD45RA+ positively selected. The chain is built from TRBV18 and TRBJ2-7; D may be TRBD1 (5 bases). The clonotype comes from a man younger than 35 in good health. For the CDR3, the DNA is TGTGCCAGCTCACCACCTCAGGGCGCACTTACCTACGAGCAGTACTTC. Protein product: CASSPPQGALTYEQYF.